This T cell receptor (beta chain) is drawn from a study of CD8+ T cells in alopecia areata. For the study at large: Each of the treated patients was given oral tofacitinib, 5 to 10 mg twice daily, for moderate-to-severe alopecia areata. For 6 to 18 months, tofacitinib was taken, and 6 months off drug followed.

After isolation, RNA underwent reverse transcription to generate cDNA as the sequencing template. Using immunoSEQ multiplex PCR, the repertoire was profiled, and TCRdb retains in-frame clones only, with some absent. The sample lists 7,000 or so clones; around 64% were seen once. A word on this clone: The antigen remains undetermined.

V was cut by 5 bases and J by 0 bases, with 5 bases left in between. The CDR3 loop spans 12 amino acids. CDR1 SEHNR and CDR2 FQNEAQ come from the germline V gene (reference sequence). Sampling of alopecia areata patients yielded lesional scalp punch biopsies as well as peripheral blood. Study conclusions and caveats: In lesional scalp, particularly from alopecia totalis/universalis, clonality was higher than in normal scalp. Sequence data from scalp samples additionally include resident alphabeta T cells of normal skin.

The genes are TRBV7-9 and TRBJ2-7; D unresolved. The source is a human donor with alopecia areata. Specimen: skin, collected at week 0. The CDR3 DNA reads as TGTGCCAGCAGCGTTCACTCCTACGAGCAGTACTTC. As protein: CASSVHSYEQYF.